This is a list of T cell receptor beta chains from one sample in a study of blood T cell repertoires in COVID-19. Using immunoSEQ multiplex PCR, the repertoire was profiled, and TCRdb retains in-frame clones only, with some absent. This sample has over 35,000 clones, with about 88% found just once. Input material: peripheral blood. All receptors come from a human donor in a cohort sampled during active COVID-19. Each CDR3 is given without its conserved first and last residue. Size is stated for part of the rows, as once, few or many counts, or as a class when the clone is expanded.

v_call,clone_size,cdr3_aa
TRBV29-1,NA,SVVSGGRTDTQY
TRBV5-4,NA,ASSPSGGVGSGADTQY
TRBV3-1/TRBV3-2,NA,ASSMGQGVEAF
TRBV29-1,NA,SVAGTGVYEQY
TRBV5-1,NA,ASSLVSGGAETQY
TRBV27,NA,ASSLGPGDEQF
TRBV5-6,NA,ASSPPWTGTQDEQY
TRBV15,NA,ATSRRAGTVYEQY
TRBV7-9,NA,ASRPLEESPLH
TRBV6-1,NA,ASSEGTYDNSPLH
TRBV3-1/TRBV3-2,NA,ASSQDAEATSSYEQY
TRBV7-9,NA,ASSLDQILNTEAF
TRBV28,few,ATQSTTDNQPQH
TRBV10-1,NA,ASGHMEGSYNEQF
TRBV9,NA,ASSVNTGQGNYGYT
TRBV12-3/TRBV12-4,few,ASRKQGRETQY
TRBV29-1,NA,SVGVGTNYGYT
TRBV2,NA,ASSEDTGYYYGYT
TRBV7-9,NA,ASSLTTGAGNTIY
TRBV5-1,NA,ASSLVVRNEQF
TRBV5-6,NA,ASSSSRWPGKVYEQY
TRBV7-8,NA,ASSPEKQGYSTDTQY
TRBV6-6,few,ASSHGQVRDTQY
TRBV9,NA,ASSVQGFSTDTQY
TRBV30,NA,AWARIRDEQF
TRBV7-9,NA,ASSLASWGPSETQY
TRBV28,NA,ASSPDRGPREQY
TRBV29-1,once,SVELAGGIGEQF
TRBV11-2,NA,ASSPTGQGGEKLF
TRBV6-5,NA,ASSSPQVLNYGYT
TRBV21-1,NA,ASSKVGVGQLLMNTEAF